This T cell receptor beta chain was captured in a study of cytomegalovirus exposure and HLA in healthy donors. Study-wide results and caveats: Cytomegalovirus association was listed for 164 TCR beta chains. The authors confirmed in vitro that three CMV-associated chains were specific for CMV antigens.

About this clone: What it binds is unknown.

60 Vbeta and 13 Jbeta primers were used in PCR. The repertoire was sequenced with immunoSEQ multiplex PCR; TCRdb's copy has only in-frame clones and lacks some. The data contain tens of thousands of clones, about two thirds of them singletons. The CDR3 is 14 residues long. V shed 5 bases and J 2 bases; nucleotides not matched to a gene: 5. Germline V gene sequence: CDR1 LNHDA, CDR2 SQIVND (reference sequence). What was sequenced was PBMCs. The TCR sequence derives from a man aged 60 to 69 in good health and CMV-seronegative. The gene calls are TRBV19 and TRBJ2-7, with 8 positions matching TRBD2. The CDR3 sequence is CASSPSGGPYEQYF. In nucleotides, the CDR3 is TGTGCCAGTAGTCCCAGCGGGGGCCCCTACGAGCAGTACTTC.